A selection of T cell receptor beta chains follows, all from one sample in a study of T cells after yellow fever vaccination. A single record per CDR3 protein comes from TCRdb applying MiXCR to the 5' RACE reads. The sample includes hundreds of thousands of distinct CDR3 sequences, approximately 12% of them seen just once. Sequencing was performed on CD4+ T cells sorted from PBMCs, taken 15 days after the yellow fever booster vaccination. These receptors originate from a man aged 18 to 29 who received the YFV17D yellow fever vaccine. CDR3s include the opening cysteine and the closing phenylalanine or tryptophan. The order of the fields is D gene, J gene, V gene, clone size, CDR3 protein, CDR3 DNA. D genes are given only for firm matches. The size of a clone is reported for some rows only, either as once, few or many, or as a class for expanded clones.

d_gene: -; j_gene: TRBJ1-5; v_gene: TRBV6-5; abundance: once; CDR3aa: CASSHRLNQPKHF; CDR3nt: TGTGCCAGCAGTCACAGGCTCAATCAGCCCAAGCATTTT
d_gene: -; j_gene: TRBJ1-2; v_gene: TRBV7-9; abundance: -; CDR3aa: CASSSGQGGRGYTF; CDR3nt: TGTGCCAGCAGCTCCGGCCAGGGCGGACGTGGCTACACCTTC
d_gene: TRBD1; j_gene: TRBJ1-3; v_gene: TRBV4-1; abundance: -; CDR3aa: CASSRVQGAPGNTIYF; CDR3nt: TGCGCCAGCAGCCGTGTTCAGGGGGCGCCTGGAAACACCATATATTTT
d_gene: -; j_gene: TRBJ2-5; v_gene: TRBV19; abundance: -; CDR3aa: CASSTSMSQETQYF; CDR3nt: TGTGCCAGTAGCACATCCATGAGCCAAGAGACCCAGTACTTC
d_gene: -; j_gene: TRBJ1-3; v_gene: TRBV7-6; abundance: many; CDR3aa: CASSLGVTGNTIYF; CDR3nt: TGTGCCAGCAGCTTGGGGGTGACTGGAAACACCATATATTTT
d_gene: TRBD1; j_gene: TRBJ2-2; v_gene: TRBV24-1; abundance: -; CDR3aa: CATRPPGQGNTGELFF; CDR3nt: TGTGCCACCAGGCCTCCGGGACAGGGGAACACCGGGGAGCTGTTTTTT
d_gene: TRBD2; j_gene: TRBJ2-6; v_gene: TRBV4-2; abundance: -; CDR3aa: CASSQAQRGALSGANVLTF; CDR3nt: TGTGCCAGCAGCCAAGCGCAGCGGGGGGCCCTCTCTGGGGCCAACGTCCTGACTTTC
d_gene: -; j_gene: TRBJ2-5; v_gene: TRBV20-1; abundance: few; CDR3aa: CSAGRTAKETQYF; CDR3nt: TGCAGTGCGGGTCGGACGGCCAAAGAGACCCAGTACTTC
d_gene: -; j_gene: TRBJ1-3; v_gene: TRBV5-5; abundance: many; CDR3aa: CASSPGGQAPGNTIYF; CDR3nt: TGTGCCAGCAGCCCGGGGGGGCAGGCGCCCGGAAACACCATATATTTT
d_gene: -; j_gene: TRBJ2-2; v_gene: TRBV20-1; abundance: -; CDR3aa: CSARQGSHGGELFF; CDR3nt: TGCAGTGCTCGCCAGGGATCCCATGGCGGGGAGCTGTTTTTT
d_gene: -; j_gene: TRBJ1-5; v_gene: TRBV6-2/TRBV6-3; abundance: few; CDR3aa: CASSYLDQPQHF; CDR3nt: TGTGCCAGCAGTTATCTCGATCAGCCCCAGCATTTT
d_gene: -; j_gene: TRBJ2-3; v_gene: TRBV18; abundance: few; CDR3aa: CASSAEWRTPSTDTQYF; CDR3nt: TGTGCCAGCTCCGCAGAATGGCGGACTCCTAGCACAGATACGCAGTATTTT
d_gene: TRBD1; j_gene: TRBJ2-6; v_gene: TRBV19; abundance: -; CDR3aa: CASKGQGSGANVLTF; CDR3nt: TGTGCCAGTAAAGGACAGGGCTCTGGGGCCAACGTCCTGACTTTC
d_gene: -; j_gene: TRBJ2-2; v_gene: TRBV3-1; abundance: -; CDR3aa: CASSQGAPSLGGELFF; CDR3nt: TGTGCCAGCAGCCAAGGGGCGCCATCCCTCGGGGGGGAGCTGTTTTTT
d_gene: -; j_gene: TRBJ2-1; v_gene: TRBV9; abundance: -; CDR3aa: CASSDVPLPNEQFF; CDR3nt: TGTGCCAGCAGCGACGTCCCCTTGCCCAATGAGCAGTTCTTC
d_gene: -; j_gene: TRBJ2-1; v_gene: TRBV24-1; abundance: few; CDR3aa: CATSDLSGYNEQFF; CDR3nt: TGTGCCACCAGTGATTTGTCAGGTTACAATGAGCAGTTCTTC
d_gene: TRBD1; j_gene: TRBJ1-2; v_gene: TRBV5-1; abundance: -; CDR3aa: CASSPGQVQVYGYTF; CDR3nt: TGCGCCAGCAGCCCCGGACAGGTGCAGGTCTATGGCTACACCTTC
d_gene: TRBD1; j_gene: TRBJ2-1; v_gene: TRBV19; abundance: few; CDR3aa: CASIPPGQGDNEQFF; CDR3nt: TGTGCCAGTATTCCTCCGGGACAGGGAGATAATGAGCAGTTCTTC
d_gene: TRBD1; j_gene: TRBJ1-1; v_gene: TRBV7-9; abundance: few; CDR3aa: CASSGVRGRGWVNTEAFF; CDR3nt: TGTGCCAGCAGCGGAGTAAGGGGCAGGGGGTGGGTGAACACTGAAGCTTTCTTT
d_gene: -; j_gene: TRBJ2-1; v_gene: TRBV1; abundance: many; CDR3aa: CTSSLGTPVEGQFF; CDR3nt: TGCACCAGCAGCCTGGGGACTCCGGTCGAGGGGCAGTTCTTC
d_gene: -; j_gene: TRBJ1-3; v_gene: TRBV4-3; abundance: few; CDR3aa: CASSPAWGTWRGNTIYF; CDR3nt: TGCGCCAGCAGCCCCGCCTGGGGTACGTGGAGGGGAAACACCATATATTTT
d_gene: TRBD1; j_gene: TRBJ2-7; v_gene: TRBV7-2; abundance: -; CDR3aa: CASSLTAGTGLSYEQYF; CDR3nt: TGTGCCAGCAGCTTAACCGCCGGGACAGGGCTTTCCTACGAGCAGTACTTC
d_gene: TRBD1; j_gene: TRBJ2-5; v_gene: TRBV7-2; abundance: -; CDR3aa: CASSSGQGATQYF; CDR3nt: TGTGCCAGCAGCTCGGGACAGGGGGCTACCCAGTACTTC
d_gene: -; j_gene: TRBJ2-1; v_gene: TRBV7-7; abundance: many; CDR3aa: CASSLGAGSYNEQFF; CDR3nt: TGTGCCAGCAGCTTAGGGGCAGGGTCCTACAATGAGCAGTTCTTC
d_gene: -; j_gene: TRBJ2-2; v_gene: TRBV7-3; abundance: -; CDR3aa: CASRVGGATGELFF; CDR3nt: TGTGCCAGCAGAGTAGGGGGGGCCACCGGGGAGCTGTTTTTT